The sequence of this T cell receptor (beta chain) was determined in a study of human T cells and chemical hapten exposure. About the research overall: The sensitizer, 2% DPC, was used on 2 cm by 2 cm of upper inner arm skin. General study results and limits: The study found that PT1 expanded TCR counts correlated positively with patch test score. Following DPC sensitization, TCRs present above 1 in 1000 frequency showed no change.

TCRdb re-called the RACE reads with MiXCR, one entry per CDR3 protein. The data contain a few hundred thousand distinct CDR3 sequences, about 9% of them singletons. There are a few counts of this clonotype. Its antigen is undetermined. The time point: pre-sensitization, week 0. Treatment described: therapeutic diphenylcyclopropenone sensitization with weekly scalp DPC. Alopecia patients, 18 to 70 years old and DPC-suitable, served as donors. This CDR3 contains 13 residues. Germline V gene lookup returns CDR1 SGHRS and CDR2 YFSETQ. V dropped 6 bases and J dropped 2 bases, with 9 bases sitting between them.

The TCR sequence derives from a woman aged 40 to 49 with alopecia areata. Some clones in this sample may be carry-over from other donors' samples. Sequenced here: whole blood, sampled in connection with sensitization to the hapten diphenylcyclopropenone (DPC). V usage is TRBV5-1 and J usage is TRBJ2-1; the D gene could be TRBD1 or TRBD2 (5 bases each). CDR3 loop: CASKWDPYNEQFF. CDR3 coding DNA: TGCGCCAGCAAGTGGGACCCCTACAATGAGCAGTTCTTC.